This TCR beta chain derives from a study of TIL therapy for anti-PD-1-resistant metastatic lung cancer. A few counts support this clone. Sequencing used immunoSEQ v3. TCRdb keeps only in-frame clones here, not all; method: immunoSEQ multiplex PCR. There are more than 90,000 clones in the sample; 65% occur only once, and approximately 10% lies in the top ten. V was pared by 3 bases and J by 14 bases, with 11 bases of the junction left unmatched. This CDR3 is built from 14 residues. The germline CDR1 and CDR2 sequences are MDHEN and SYDVKM. Time point here: pre-treatment sample, taken before nivolumab and TIL therapy. Tumor tissue came from excised metastases, mostly pleural nodules or supraclavicular lymph nodes.

The gene calls are TRBV28 and TRBJ1-4; 8 bases map to TRBD1. The input for sequencing was tumor tissue, taken at baseline. The receptor was derived from a person aged 25-80 years with non-small cell lung cancer. The CDR3 is CASSFLPGQDFLFF. The DNA for the CDR3 is TGTGCCAGCAGTTTTCTTCCGGGACAGGATTTCCTGTTTTTT.